These 19 T cell receptor beta chains were sequenced from one sample in a study of neurological immune-mediated disorders. A single record per CDR3 protein comes from TCRdb applying MiXCR to the 5' RACE reads. The table shows around 78,000 distinct CDR3 sequences, with 15% to 20% occurring only once. The sample taken for sequencing was PBMCs. All receptors derive from a woman aged 40 to 50 in good health.

This clonotype has ten or more counts. V gene TRBV5-1 combines with J gene TRBJ2-2; TRBD2 matches at 12 bases. After removal of 3 bases from V and 5 bases from J, the junction contained 8 bases not matched to a gene. CDR1 is SGHRS and CDR2 is YFSETQ in the germline V gene. The CDR3 covers 17 residues. This CDR3 is CASSWSSGGAQTGELFF. CDR3 in DNA: TGCGCCAGCAGCTGGTCTAGCGGGGGGGCTCAAACCGGGGAGCTGTTTTTT. The variable domain in full, with the rest retrieved from reference TRBV5-1 and TRBJ2-2, is KAGVTQTPRYLIKTRGQQVTLSCSPISGHRSVSWYQQTPGQGLQFLFEYFSETQRNKGNFPGRFSGRQFSNSRSEMNVSTLELGDSALYLCASSWSSGGAQTGELFFGEGSRLTVL.

This clonotype has a count of ten or more. The rearrangement joins TRBV7-2 to TRBJ1-2; unclear D gene. Trimming took off 3 bases at V and 5 bases at J, with 7 bases between the two ends. This CDR3 spans 12 amino acids. The V gene's germline CDR1 is SGHTA and CDR2 FQGNSA. The CDR3 DNA reads TGTGCCAGCAGCTTCGGAGAGTATGGCTACACCTTC. Translation: CASSFGEYGYTF.

This clonotype has a count of ten or more. The rearrangement uses TRBV24-1 and TRBJ2-1; TRBD1 matches at 7 bases. The CDR3 is 17 amino acids. From germline, CDR1 is KGHDR and CDR2 SFDVKD. After removal of 4 bases from V and 5 bases from J, the junction contained 13 bases not matched to a gene. The CDR3 region has the DNA TGTGCCACCAGTGACCCTAGGAGTAGGGGGCCCAACAATGAGCAGTTCTTC. It is translated as CATSDPRSRGPNNEQFF.

This clonotype was seen repeatedly, ten times or more. The V and J genes are TRBV12-3 or TRBV12-4 and TRBJ1-2; D remains ambiguous. The CDR3 length is 12 residues. The ends were cut back, 6 bases at V and 4 bases at J, with 9 bases in the middle. In DNA form, the CDR3 reads TGTGCCAGCAGCCCACGGAGCTATGGCTACACCTTC. Translating it yields CASSPRSYGYTF.

This clonotype has ten or more counts. V gene TRBV5-1 combines with J gene TRBJ2-7; TRBD2 might be the D (6 bases). V lost 0 bases and J 3 bases, leaving 10 bases between the germline ends. The V gene's germline CDR1 is SGHRS and CDR2 YFSETQ. This CDR3 is built from 14 residues. The CDR3 spells CASSLGWGDYEQYF. In DNA, the CDR3 is TGCGCCAGCAGCTTGGGTTGGGGGGACTACGAGCAGTACTTC.

This clonotype was detected many times. The V call is TRBV20-1, the J call TRBJ2-5; D could derive from TRBD1 or TRBD2 (5 bases each). Germline V gene lookup returns CDR1 DFQATT and CDR2 SNEGSKA (reference sequence). The CDR3 sequence is 15 residues long. The V and J ends lost 6 bases and 1 base respectively, with 18 bases between them. This CDR3 is CSAQAPGPSQETQYF. CDR3 nucleotide sequence: TGCAGTGCCCAAGCGCCGGGACCTTCCCAAGAGACCCAGTACTTC.

The CDR3 sequence: CASSVDRYEQYV. CDR3 coding DNA: TGTGCCAGCAGTGTAGACCGTTACGAGCAGTACGTC. V and J are TRBV6-1 and TRBJ2-7, with unresolved D. CDR1 is MNHNS and CDR2 is SASEGT in the germline V gene. V lost 4 bases and J 4 bases, leaving 8 bases between the germline ends. The CDR3 extends over 12 amino acids.

At least ten counts were recorded for this clonotype. The V gene is TRBV6-2 or TRBV6-3, the J gene TRBJ2-3; D could derive from TRBD1 or TRBD2 (5 bases each). V lost 5 bases to trimming and J lost 1 base, with 10 bases between them. The CDR3 length is 14 residues. CDR1 is MNHEY and CDR2 is SVGEGT in the germline V gene. This CDR3 reads CASSELGGTDTQYF. CDR3 coding DNA: TGTGCCAGCAGTGAACTGGGGGGCACAGATACGCAGTATTTT.

This clonotype was counted ten times or more. This chain uses TRBV10-3 with TRBJ2-3; TRBD2 agrees at 8 bases. Germline V gene lookup returns CDR1 ENHRY and CDR2 SYGVKD. V lost 0 bases, J lost 4 bases, and 6 bases stayed unmatched. This CDR3 spans 16 amino acids. The CDR3 DNA follows: TGTGCCATCAGTGAGTCTGGCGGGGGGAGCGCAGATACGCAGTATTTT. Translated: CAISESGGGSADTQYF.

This clonotype was observed at least ten times. J is TRBJ2-3 and V is TRBV7-9, with TRBD2 matching 10 bases. The V and J ends lost 2 bases and 4 bases, in that order; junction bases with no gene match: 3. CDR1 and CDR2 (germline): SEHNR, FQNEAQ (reference sequence). This CDR3 is built from 15 residues. CDR3 in DNA: TGTGCCAGCAGCTTAACCGGACTAGCGGCAGATACGCAGTATTTT. Amino acids: CASSLTGLAADTQYF.

This clonotype was recorded many times. The chain couples TRBV20-1 to TRBJ1-1; D is unresolved. The CDR3 runs to 13 residues. From germline, CDR1 is DFQATT and CDR2 SNEGSKA (reference sequence). V lost 0 bases to trimming and J lost 4 bases, with 9 bases between them. The CDR3 DNA reads TGCAGTGCTAGAGATTACGTGACCACTGAAGCTTTCTTT. Translation gives CSARDYVTTEAFF.

This clonotype was seen ten or more times. The V call is TRBV6-1, the J call TRBJ2-7; TRBD2 might be the D (6 bases). V lost 5 bases, J lost 2 bases, and 16 bases lay in between. CDR1 and CDR2 (germline): MNHNS, SASEGT. This CDR3 has 15 amino acids. Here the CDR3 DNA reads TGTGCCAGCAGTCCCTCGGCCGGGGGTACCTACGAGCAGTACGTC. Amino acid sequence: CASSPSAGGTYEQYV.

This clonotype was seen ten or more times. The chain links TRBV9 to TRBJ1-6; D gene uncertain. This CDR3 is 15 amino acids long. Germline CDR1 and CDR2: SGDLS and YYNGEE. Trimming cost V 0 bases and J 7 bases, with 11 bases left between them. The DNA of the CDR3 is TGTGCCAGCAGCGTAGCTTCTTCCGGCAATTCACCCCTCCACTTT. This sequence encodes CASSVASSGNSPLHF.

This clonotype occurred many times. The chain employs TRBV7-2 and TRBJ2-3, with 13 bases identical to TRBD2. V trimming: 4 bases; J trimming: 8 bases; junction bases outside the gene matches: 6. The CDR3 runs to 15 residues. The germline V gene has CDR1 SGHTA and CDR2 FQGNSA. The CDR3 sequence is CASSSTSGGLGTQYF. CDR3 DNA sequence: TGTGCCAGCAGCTCGACTAGCGGGGGGCTTGGTACGCAGTATTTT.

This clonotype was seen at least ten times. The genes are TRBV12-3 or TRBV12-4 and TRBJ2-6, with D perhaps TRBD1 (5 bases). V gave up 1 base and J gave up 5 bases, with 15 bases separating them. The CDR3 is made up of 17 amino acids. CDR3 nucleotide sequence: TGTGCCAGCAGTTTAGGCCCCTCCCAGGGTTGGGCCAACGTCCTGACTTTC. Residues: CASSLGPSQGWANVLTF.

In its sample, this clonotype was seen many times. The chain joins TRBV5-1 to TRBJ1-1; TRBD1 matches 7 bases. The junction had 3 bases not matched to a gene; V was cut back by 0 bases and J by 4 bases. This CDR3 is 14 amino acids long. Per the germline V gene, CDR1 is SGHRS and CDR2 is YFSETQ. The CDR3 sequence is CASSLGQGVTEAFF. CDR3 nucleotide sequence: TGCGCCAGCAGCTTGGGGCAGGGGGTCACTGAAGCTTTCTTT. Based on the CDR3 plus reference TRBV5-1 and TRBJ1-1, the full variable domain is KAGVTQTPRYLIKTRGQQVTLSCSPISGHRSVSWYQQTPGQGLQFLFEYFSETQRNKGNFPGRFSGRQFSNSRSEMNVSTLELGDSALYLCASSLGQGVTEAFFGQGTRLTVV.

CDR3 in DNA: TGCGCCAGCAGACCAGGACGGACCCGGAATAATTCACCCCTCCACTTT. Its translation: CASRPGRTRNNSPLHF. V usage is TRBV5-1 and J usage is TRBJ1-6; unclear D gene. V gave up 5 bases and J gave up 5 bases, with 17 bases separating them. Germline V gives CDR1 SGHRS, CDR2 YFSETQ. This CDR3 has 16 residues. Together with reference TRBV5-1 and TRBJ1-6, the CDR3 gives the full variable domain: KAGVTQTPRYLIKTRGQQVTLSCSPISGHRSVSWYQQTPGQGLQFLFEYFSETQRNKGNFPGRFSGRQFSNSRSEMNVSTLELGDSALYLCASRPGRTRNNSPLHFGNGTRLTVT.

The sample holds many counts of this clonotype. This sequence joins TRBV5-1 and TRBJ2-5; TRBD1 might be the D (5 bases). This CDR3 is 13 amino acids long. V lost 4 bases, J lost 1 base, and 8 bases lay in between. CDR1 and CDR2 (germline): SGHRS, YFSETQ. The CDR3 is CASSPDSQETQYF. CDR3 coding DNA: TGCGCCAGCAGCCCAGACAGCCAAGAGACCCAGTACTTC.

V is TRBV6-5 and J is TRBJ2-2; D is undetermined. Germline lookup yields CDR1 MNHEY and CDR2 SVGAGI. The V end lost 0 bases, the J end lost 6 bases, and 14 bases lay between the germline ends. The CDR3 runs 16 residues. CDR3 DNA sequence: TGTGCCAGCAGTTACTCGAGCCAGGCATGTGCCGGGGAGCTGTTTTTT. Translating it yields CASSYSSQACAGELFF.